Below are 17 T cell receptor beta chains sequenced from a single sample in a study of glioma-infiltrating T cells. The iRepertoire nested amplicon-rescue multiplex PCR amplified TCR alpha and beta CDR3s from RNA. TCRdb re-derived calls from the multiplex PCR reads in MiXCR, one entry per CDR3 protein. Of about 400,000 distinct CDR3 sequences detected, roughly 41% appear once; the ten largest clones hold approximately 12%. Sequencing used glioma tissue, nonneoplastic brain tissue, or PBMCs (not recorded which). These receptors originate from a human donor with low-grade glioma or glioblastoma, undergoing nonglioma brain surgery, or in good health (not recorded which).

The chain links TRBV4-1 to TRBJ2-1, with D hard to call. Germline CDR1 reads MGHRA; CDR2 reads YSYEKL. With 4 bases removed from V and 10 bases from J, the gap between germline ends came to 14 bases. The CDR3 runs to 13 residues. Here the CDR3 DNA reads TGCGCCAGCAGCCTCCTCGGCCTATACGAGCAGTTCTTC. This translates into CASSLLGLYEQFF.

The genes are TRBV19 and TRBJ2-7; 14 bases map to TRBD2. Trimming at V came to 3 bases and at J to 7 bases, leaving 17 bases not matched to a gene. The CDR3 is made up of 19 amino acids. The germline CDR1 and CDR2 sequences are LNHDA and SQIVND (reference sequence). The CDR3 protein is CASSIWRKGGTSGSNEQYF. The CDR3 DNA follows: TGTGCCAGTAGTATCTGGCGCAAGGGCGGGACTAGCGGGAGTAATGAGCAGTACTTC.

Of note for this clonotype: At one end, the junction sequence differs from germline, possibly due to a read error. This sequence joins TRBV28 and TRBJ2-7; a possible D gene is TRBD1 (5 bases). CDR3 length equals 12 residues. Germline CDR1 MDHEN, CDR2 SYDVKM. The CDR3 loop is CAGSLMGREQYF. The CDR3 bases are TGTGCCGGCAGTTTAATGGGGCGGGAGCAGTACTTC.

This clonotype showed up just a few times. The gene calls are TRBV10-3 and TRBJ1-6; tentatively, D is TRBD1 (6 bases). The CDR3 has 14 amino acids. Trimming removed 4 bases at V and 10 bases at J, with 14 bases between. Germline-derived CDR1 and CDR2 are ENHRY and SYGVKD. The CDR3 sequence: CAISGVGGVSPLHF. The CDR3 DNA follows: TGTGCCATCAGTGGAGTAGGGGGAGTCTCACCCCTCCACTTT.

On this clonotype itself: A much more abundant neighbour one base away suggests this may be a read error. The V call is TRBV27, the J call TRBJ1-1; a weak D match, TRBD1 (6 bases). V was clipped by 1 base and J by 6 bases, with 12 bases between them. The CDR3 runs to 14 residues. Looked up from germline, CDR1 is MNHEY and CDR2 is SMNVEV (reference sequence). The chain's CDR3 is CASSLYRGHAEAFF. The CDR3 region has the DNA TGTGCCAGCAGTTTATACCGGGGACATGCTGAAGCTTTCTTT.

This clonotype came up many times. Here the CDR3 reads CASSPLAVSYNEQFF. The CDR3 region has the DNA TGTGCCAGCAGTCCTCTCGCGGTCTCCTACAATGAGCAGTTCTTC. This chain uses TRBV27 with TRBJ2-1; D uncertain. Germline assignment: CDR1 MNHEY and CDR2 SMNVEV (reference sequence). Deletions cut 5 bases from V and 0 bases from J, with 11 bases between. This CDR3 contains 15 residues.

V and J are TRBV7-6 and TRBJ2-7, with 7 bases fitting TRBD2. Germline CDR1 is SGHVS and CDR2 is FNYEAQ. The CDR3 length is 17 residues. V trimming: 5 bases; J trimming: 2 bases; junction bases outside the gene matches: 15. In DNA, the CDR3 is TGTGCCAGCAGCCCTACGGTCCTTAGCGGGCCTACCTACGAGCAGTACTTC. Translated, it gives CASSPTVLSGPTYEQYF.

There are many counts of this clonotype. The rearrangement uses TRBV6-1 and TRBJ2-1, with D perhaps matching TRBD1 or TRBD2 (5 bases each). Germline V gene data show CDR1 as MNHNS and CDR2 as SASEGT. This CDR3 is built from 15 residues. Trimming cost V 5 bases and J 9 bases, with 20 bases left between them. The CDR3 loop reads CASSLGTPFWGEQFF. In DNA form, the CDR3 reads TGTGCCAGCAGTCTCGGGACGCCCTTTTGGGGTGAGCAGTTCTTC.

The sample holds one count of this clonotype. The chain uses TRBV20-1 and TRBJ2-7, with 9 bases that match TRBD2. Per the germline V gene, CDR1 is DFQATT and CDR2 is SNEGSKA (reference sequence). The junction had 12 bases not matched to a gene; V was cut back by 2 bases and J by 1 base. The CDR3 covers 17 residues. The CDR3 region is CSARHPRREGRSYEQYF. The CDR3 DNA is TGCAGTGCTAGACACCCCCGGCGGGAGGGCCGATCCTACGAGCAGTACTTC.

The chain carries TRBV20-1 and TRBJ2-1, with a tentative D call TRBD2 (5 bases). Trimming removed 2 bases at V and 4 bases at J, with 9 bases between. Germline V gene sequence: CDR1 DFQATT, CDR2 SNEGSKA (reference sequence). The CDR3 sequence is 13 residues long. The CDR3 protein is CSARPPGYNEQFF. In DNA, the CDR3 is TGCAGTGCTAGACCCCCGGGGTACAATGAGCAGTTCTTC.

The J gene is TRBJ2-7, the V gene TRBV27; no firm D call. There are 13 residues in the CDR3. Looked up from germline, CDR1 is MNHEY and CDR2 is SMNVEV (reference sequence). Trimming removed 6 bases at V and 7 bases at J, with 16 bases between. The CDR3 sequence: CASSLGIDSEQYF. CDR3 sequence (DNA): TGTGCCAGCAGCTTAGGGATTGACTCGGAGCAGTACTTC.

This clonotype was seen ten or more times. V is TRBV27 and J is TRBJ1-1, with D unresolved. Trimming shortened V by 6 bases and J by 5 bases, and 16 bases separated the two germline ends. In germline, CDR1 is MNHEY, CDR2 SMNVEV (reference sequence). The CDR3 contains 14 residues. CDR3 nucleotide sequence: TGTGCCAGCAGCCCTTACGAGGGCGTGACTGAAGCTTTCTTT. Its translation is CASSPYEGVTEAFF.

This chain uses TRBV5-4 with TRBJ2-3, with 7 bases fitting TRBD2. Germline-derived CDR1 and CDR2 are SGHNT and YYREEE (reference sequence). Trimming cost V 5 bases and J 1 base; bases outside gene matches: 4. The CDR3 sequence is 14 residues long. The CDR3 bases are TGTGCCAGCAGATCTAGCGGTGGCACAGATACGCAGTATTTT. Encoded protein: CASRSSGGTDTQYF.

The chain has TRBV7-6 and TRBJ1-6, with a tentative D call TRBD1 (5 bases). The germline CDR1 and CDR2 sequences are SGHVS and FNYEAQ. The CDR3 totals 16 residues. V lost 2 bases to trimming and J lost 7 bases, with 15 bases between them. The CDR3 region has the DNA TGTGCCAGCAGCTTACGCGACAGTGAAGTCAATTCACCCCTCCACTTT. Protein product: CASSLRDSEVNSPLHF. The variable domain in full, with the rest retrieved from reference TRBV7-6 and TRBJ1-6, is GAGVSQSPRYKVTKRGQDVALRCDPISGHVSLYWYRQALGQGPEFLTYFNYEAQQDKSGLPNDRFSAERPEGSISTLTIQRTEQRDSAMYRCASSLRDSEVNSPLHFGNGTRLTVT.

In this sample, this clonotype turned up a few times. At one of its ends the junction is not consistent with the germline gene, which may arise from a read error. The rearrangement links TRBV5-1 to TRBJ1-3; 11 bases are a match to TRBD1. CDR1 SGHRS and CDR2 YFSETQ come from the germline V gene. The CDR3 covers 15 residues. Here the CDR3 DNA reads TGTGCCAGCAGCCTGGACAGGGGGCCTGGAAACACCATATATTTT. It specifies CASSLDRGPGNTIYF.

V is TRBV28 and J is TRBJ1-1; 10 bases are shared with TRBD1. This CDR3 has 14 amino acids. Unmatched junction bases numbered 4, after V lost 5 bases and J lost 4 bases. Germline values: CDR1 MDHEN, CDR2 SYDVKM. The CDR3 DNA is TGTGCCAGCAGTGTGACAGGGGGCCGCACTGAAGCTTTCTTT. The encoded protein is CASSVTGGRTEAFF.

V gene TRBV10-3 combines with J gene TRBJ2-3; 12 nucleotides agree with TRBD2. The CDR3 contains 15 residues. V dropped 5 bases and J dropped 4; count of bases not matched to a gene: 4. Germline loops: CDR1 ENHRY, CDR2 SYGVKD. This CDR3 reads CAISTLAGGADTQYF. The CDR3 DNA sequence: TGTGCCATCAGTACACTAGCGGGAGGCGCAGATACGCAGTATTTT.